This T cell receptor beta chain was recorded in a study of shared clonotypes between healthy human individuals. Produced via immunoSEQ multiplex PCR; TCRdb's table is partial and in-frame only. The sample records fewer than 1.6 million clones, around 98.5% being singletons. In germline, CDR1 is SSHAT, CDR2 FNYEAQ (reference sequence). V was pared by 4 bases and J by 6 bases, with 7 bases between. The CDR3 has 11 residues. The receptor was derived from a man in his thirties or forties in good health. What was sequenced was naive CD4+ T cells sorted from blood. Stated subset: CD45RA+ positively selected. This rearrangement joins TRBV7-7 to TRBJ2-7; D is unresolved. This chain's CDR3 is CASSSGSEQYF. CDR3 nucleotides: TGTGCCAGCAGCTCAGGTTCCGAGCAGTACTTC.